Given below is one T cell receptor beta chain in context. Its specificity is not known. Distinct nucleotide sequences in the sample also encode this CDR3. This CDR3 is built from 14 residues. V was cut by 3 bases and J by 2 bases, with 7 bases left in between. CDR1 is MNHEY and CDR2 is SMNVEV in the germline V gene (reference sequence). Naive CD8 cells were CD45RO-negative, positively selected for CCR7, excluding terminally differentiated effector memory CD45RA+ cells. The sample belongs to a study of shared clonotypes between healthy human individuals. Study-level findings and limits: Researchers sampled blood only, noting tissue repertoires likely differ. Incomplete sequencing of sorted subsets was indicated by rarefaction despite large depth.

Only in-frame clones appear in the TCRdb table, and some are missing; sequencing was by immunoSEQ multiplex PCR. This repertoire shows some 2.1 million clones, approximately 94% found once; its top ten account for about 1.1%. The chain recombines TRBV27 with TRBJ2-2; weak D call: TRBD2 (6 bases). This clonotype was sampled from a man in his late teens or twenties in good health. The sequenced sample consisted of naive CD8+ T cells sorted from blood. CDR3 sequence reads: CASSLGLNTGELFF. Written as DNA, the CDR3 is TGTGCCAGCAGTTTGGGACTTAACACCGGGGAGCTGTTTTTT.